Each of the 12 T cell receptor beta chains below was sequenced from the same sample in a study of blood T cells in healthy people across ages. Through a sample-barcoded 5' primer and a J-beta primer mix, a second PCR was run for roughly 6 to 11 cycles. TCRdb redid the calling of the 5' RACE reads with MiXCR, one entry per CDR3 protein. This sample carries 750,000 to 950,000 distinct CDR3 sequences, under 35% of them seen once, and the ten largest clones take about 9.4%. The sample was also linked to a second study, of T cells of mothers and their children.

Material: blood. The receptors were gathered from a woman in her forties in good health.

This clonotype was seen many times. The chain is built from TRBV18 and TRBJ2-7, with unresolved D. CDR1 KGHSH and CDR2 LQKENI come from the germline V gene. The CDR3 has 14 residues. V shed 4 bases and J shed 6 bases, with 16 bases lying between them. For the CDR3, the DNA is TGTGCCAGCTCACAATTGGCGCAGGCCGGCGAGCAGTACTTC. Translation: CASSQLAQAGEQYF.

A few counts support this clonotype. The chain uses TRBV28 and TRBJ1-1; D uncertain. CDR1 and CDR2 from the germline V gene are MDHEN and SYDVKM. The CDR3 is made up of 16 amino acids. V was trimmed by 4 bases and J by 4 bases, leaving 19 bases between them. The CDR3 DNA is TGTGCCAGCAGTTCCTCAAGTGCTACTTTATCCACTGAAGCTTTCTTT. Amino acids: CASSSSSATLSTEAFF.

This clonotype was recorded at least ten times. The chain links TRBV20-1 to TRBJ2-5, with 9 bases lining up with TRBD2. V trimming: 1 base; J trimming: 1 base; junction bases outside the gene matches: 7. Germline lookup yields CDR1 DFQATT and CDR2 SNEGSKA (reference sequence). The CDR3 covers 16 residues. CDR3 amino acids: CSARGGSGGPQETQYF. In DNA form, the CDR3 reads TGCAGTGCTAGAGGGGGTAGCGGGGGCCCCCAAGAGACCCAGTACTTC.

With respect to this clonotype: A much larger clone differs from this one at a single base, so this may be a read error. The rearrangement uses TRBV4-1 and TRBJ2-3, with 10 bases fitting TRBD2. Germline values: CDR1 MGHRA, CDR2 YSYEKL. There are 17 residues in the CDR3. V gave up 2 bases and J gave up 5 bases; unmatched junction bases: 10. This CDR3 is CASSQFRAGGPVDTQYF. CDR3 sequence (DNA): TGCGCCAGCAGCCAATTTAGAGCGGGGGGGCCGGTAGATACGCAGTATTTT.

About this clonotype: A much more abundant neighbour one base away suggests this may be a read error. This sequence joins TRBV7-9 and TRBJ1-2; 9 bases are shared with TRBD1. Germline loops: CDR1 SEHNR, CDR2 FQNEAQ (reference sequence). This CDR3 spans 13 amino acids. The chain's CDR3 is CASSPTGGTGYIF. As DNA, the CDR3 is TGTGCCAGCAGCCCTACAGGGGGCACAGGCTACATCTTC.

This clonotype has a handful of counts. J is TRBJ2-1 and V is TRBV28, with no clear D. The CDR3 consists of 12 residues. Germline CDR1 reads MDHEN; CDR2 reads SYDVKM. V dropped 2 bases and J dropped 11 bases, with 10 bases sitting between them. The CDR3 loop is CASSLRISKQFF. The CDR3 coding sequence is TGTGCCAGCAGTTTACGCATCTCGAAGCAGTTCTTC.

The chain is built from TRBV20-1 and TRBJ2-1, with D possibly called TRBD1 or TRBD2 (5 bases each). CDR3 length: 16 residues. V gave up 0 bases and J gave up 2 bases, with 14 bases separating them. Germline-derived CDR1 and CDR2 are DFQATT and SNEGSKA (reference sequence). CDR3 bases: TGCAGTGCTAGAGATGGTTCCTGGGACCCCTACAATGAGCAGTTCTTC. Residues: CSARDGSWDPYNEQFF.

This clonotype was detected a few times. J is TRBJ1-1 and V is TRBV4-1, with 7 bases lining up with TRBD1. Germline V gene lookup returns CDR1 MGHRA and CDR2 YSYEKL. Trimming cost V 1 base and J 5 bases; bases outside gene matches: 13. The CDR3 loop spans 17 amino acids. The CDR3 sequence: CASSQGRLTGTSTEAFF. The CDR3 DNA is TGCGCCAGCAGCCAAGGAAGGTTGACAGGGACGAGTACTGAAGCTTTCTTT.

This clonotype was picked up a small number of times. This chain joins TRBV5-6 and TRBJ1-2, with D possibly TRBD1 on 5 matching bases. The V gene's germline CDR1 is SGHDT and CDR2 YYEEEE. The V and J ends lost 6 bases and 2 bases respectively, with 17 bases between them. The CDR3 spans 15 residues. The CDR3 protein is CASTLPRTRNYGYTF. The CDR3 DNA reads TGTGCCAGCACCCTACCGCGGACAAGAAACTATGGCTACACCTTC.

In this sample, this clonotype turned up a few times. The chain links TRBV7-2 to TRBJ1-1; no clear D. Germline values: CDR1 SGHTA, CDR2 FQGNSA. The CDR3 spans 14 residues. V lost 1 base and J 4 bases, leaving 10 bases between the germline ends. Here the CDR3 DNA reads TGTGCCAGCAGCTTAGTCCCCTTGGGCACTGAAGCTTTCTTT. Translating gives CASSLVPLGTEAFF.

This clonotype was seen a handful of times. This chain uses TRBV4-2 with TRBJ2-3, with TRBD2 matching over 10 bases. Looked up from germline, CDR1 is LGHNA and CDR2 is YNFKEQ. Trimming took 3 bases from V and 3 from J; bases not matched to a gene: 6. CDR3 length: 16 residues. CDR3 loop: CASSQGLAWGTDTQYF. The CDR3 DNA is TGTGCCAGCAGCCAGGGACTAGCGTGGGGAACAGATACGCAGTATTTT.

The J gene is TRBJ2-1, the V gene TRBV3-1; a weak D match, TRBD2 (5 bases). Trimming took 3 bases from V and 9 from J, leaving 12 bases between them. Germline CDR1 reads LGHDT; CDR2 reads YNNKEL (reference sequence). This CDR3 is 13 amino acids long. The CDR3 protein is CASSHGRVSEQFF. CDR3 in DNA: TGTGCCAGCAGCCACGGGCGGGTGTCTGAGCAGTTCTTC.